This T cell receptor beta chain derives from a study of read filtering for tumor transcriptome and immune sequencing. Study-wide background: R-ISS stage counts were about 8 for I, roughly 15 for II, about seven for III. IR-seq gave about 3.5 to 11 million TCR reads per sample; RNA-seq gave roughly 80 to 1273. Whole-study results and caveats: This fraction held mixed bone marrow immune cells after CD138-negative sorting.

Molecular barcoded adaptors covering alpha/delta and beta/gamma chains were used on about 390 ng RNA. TCRdb passed the reads through MiXCR, listing each CDR3 protein once. This table has approximately 90,000 distinct CDR3 sequences, 9% to 15% appearing once. V was pared by 5 bases and J by 1 base, with 14 bases between. CDR3 length: 15 residues. Per germline, CDR1 MNHNY and CDR2 SVGAGI (reference sequence). This clonotype occurred a few times. As yet, its antigen is unknown. Sequencing input: a population of CD138-negative cells sorted from bone marrow. This clonotype was obtained from a donor at least 40 years old with multiple myeloma. The genes are TRBV6-6 and TRBJ2-5, with D unresolved. CDR3 DNA: TGTGCCAGCAGTAACCAGGAGAATCCCCAAGAGACCCAGTACTTC. It translates to CASSNQENPQETQYF.